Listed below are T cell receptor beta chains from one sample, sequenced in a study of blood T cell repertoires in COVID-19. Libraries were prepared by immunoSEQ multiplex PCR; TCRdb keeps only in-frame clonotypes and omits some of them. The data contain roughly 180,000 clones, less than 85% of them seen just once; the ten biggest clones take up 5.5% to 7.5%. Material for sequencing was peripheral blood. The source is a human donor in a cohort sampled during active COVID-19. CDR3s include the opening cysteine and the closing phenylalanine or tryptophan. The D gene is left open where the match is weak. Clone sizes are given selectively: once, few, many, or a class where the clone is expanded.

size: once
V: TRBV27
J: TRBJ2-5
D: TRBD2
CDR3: CASSWSGDQETQYF
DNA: TGTGCCAGCAGTTGGAGCGGGGACCAAGAGACCCAGTACTTC

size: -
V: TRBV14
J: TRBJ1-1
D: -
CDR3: CASSQAGGTEAFF
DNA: TGTGCCAGCAGCCAGGCAGGAGGGACTGAAGCTTTCTTT

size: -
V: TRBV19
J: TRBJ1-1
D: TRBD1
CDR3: CASSKRGTANTEAFF
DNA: TGTGCCAGTAGTAAAAGGGGGACAGCGAACACTGAAGCTTTCTTT

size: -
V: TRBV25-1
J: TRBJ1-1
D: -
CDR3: CASSEGKGFTEAFF
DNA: TGTGCCAGCAGTGAGGGCAAGGGGTTCACTGAAGCTTTCTTT

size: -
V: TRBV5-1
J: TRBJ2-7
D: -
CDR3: CASSLPGNEQYF
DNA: TGCGCCAGCAGCTTACCGGGAAACGAGCAGTACTTC

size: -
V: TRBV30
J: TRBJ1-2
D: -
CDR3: CAWTTKNPGMNYGYTF
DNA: TGTGCCTGGACCACAAAGAATCCCGGGATGAACTATGGCTACACCTTC

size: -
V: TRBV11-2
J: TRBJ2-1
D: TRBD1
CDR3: CASSPKDRMRNEQFF
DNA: TGTGCCAGCAGCCCCAAGGACAGGATGAGGAATGAGCAGTTCTTC

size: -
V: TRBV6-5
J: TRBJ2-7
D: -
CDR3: CAISQRTHRGEQYF
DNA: TGTGCCATCTCACAGAGGACCCACCGGGGGGAGCAGTACTTC

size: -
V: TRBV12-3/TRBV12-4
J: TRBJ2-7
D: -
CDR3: CASSLGWGDEQYF
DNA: TGTGCCAGCAGCTTGGGTTGGGGGGACGAGCAGTACTTC

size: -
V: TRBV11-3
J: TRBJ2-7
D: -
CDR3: CASSLGSSYEQYF
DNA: TGTGCCAGCAGCTTAGGCAGCTCCTACGAGCAGTACTTC